This TCR beta chain was recovered during a study of technical replicates of blood from a handful of donors. The V and J ends lost 5 bases and 8 bases, in that order; junction bases with no gene match: 8. Germline values: CDR1 LNHDA, CDR2 SQIVND (reference sequence). The CDR3 is made up of 14 amino acids. The assay was immunoSEQ multiplex PCR, and TCRdb's table has in-frame clones only and misses some. The sample carries 70,000 or so clones, 88% recorded once. The sample consisted of PBMCs. The chain carries TRBV19 and TRBJ2-1, with 8 bases fitting TRBD2. This sequence was found in a human donor in good health. Some clones in this sample may be carry-over from other donors' samples. The CDR3 DNA is TGTGCCAGTAGTGCCGGGACTAGTTTATATGAGCAGTTCTTC. It encodes CASSAGTSLYEQFF.